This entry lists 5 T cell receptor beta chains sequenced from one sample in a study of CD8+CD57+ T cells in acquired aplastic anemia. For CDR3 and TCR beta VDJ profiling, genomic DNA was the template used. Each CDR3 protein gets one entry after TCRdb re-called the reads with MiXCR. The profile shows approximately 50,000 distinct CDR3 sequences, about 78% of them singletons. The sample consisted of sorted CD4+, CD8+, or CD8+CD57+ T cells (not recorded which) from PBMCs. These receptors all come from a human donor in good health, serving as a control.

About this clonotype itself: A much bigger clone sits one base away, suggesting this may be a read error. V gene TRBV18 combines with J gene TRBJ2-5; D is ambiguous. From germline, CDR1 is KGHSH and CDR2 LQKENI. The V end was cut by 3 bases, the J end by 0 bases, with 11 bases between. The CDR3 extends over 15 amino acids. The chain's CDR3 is CASSPPCTNQETQYF. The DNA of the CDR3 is TGTGCCAGCTCACCTCCCTGTACTAACCAAGAGACCCAGTACTTC.

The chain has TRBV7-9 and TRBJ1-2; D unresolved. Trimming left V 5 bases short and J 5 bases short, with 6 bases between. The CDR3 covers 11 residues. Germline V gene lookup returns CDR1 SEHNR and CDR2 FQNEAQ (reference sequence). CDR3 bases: TGTGCCAGCAGCCCAGAGTATGGCTACACCTTC. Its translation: CASSPEYGYTF.

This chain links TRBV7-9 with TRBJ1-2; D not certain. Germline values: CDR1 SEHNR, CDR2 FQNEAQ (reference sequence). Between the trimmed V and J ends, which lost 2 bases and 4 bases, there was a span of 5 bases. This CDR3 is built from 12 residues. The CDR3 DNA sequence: TGTGCCAGCAGCTTATCCCCCTATGGCTACACCTTC. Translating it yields CASSLSPYGYTF.

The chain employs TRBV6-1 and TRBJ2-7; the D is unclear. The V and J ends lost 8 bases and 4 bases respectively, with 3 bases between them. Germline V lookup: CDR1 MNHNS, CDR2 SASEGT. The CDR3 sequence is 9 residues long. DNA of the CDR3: TGTGCCAGCCCTTACGAGCAGTACTTC. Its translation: CASPYEQYF.

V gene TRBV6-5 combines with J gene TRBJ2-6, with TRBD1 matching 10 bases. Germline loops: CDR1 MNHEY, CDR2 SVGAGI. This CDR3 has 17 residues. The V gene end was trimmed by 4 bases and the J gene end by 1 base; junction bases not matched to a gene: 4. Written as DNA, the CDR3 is TGTGCCAGCAGTTGGGGACAGGGGTTATCTGGGGCCAACGTCCTGACTTTC. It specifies CASSWGQGLSGANVLTF.